This TCR beta chain was captured in a study of blood T cell repertoires in COVID-19. About the study: Nucleic acid was either cDNA or gDNA, and it came from T cells, B-cell-depleted T cells, or PBMCs.

This clone came up a few times. V lost 7 bases to trimming and J lost 8 bases; unmatched junction nucleotides: 16. The germline V gene has CDR1 LNHDA and CDR2 SQIVND (reference sequence). The CDR3 runs 15 residues. Original handling: From reference gene primer amplification, estimates of nucleated cell counts were derived. The protocol was immunoSEQ multiplex PCR, while the TCRdb copy is restricted to in-frame clones and leaves out a portion. Clone size and the V and J calls come from that table; the DNA yielded D and trimming. This table holds 13,000 or so clones, around 82% found once. The TCR sequence derives from a human donor in a cohort sampled during active COVID-19. The sample consisted of peripheral blood. V gene TRBV19 combines with J gene TRBJ1-2; 7 nucleotides match TRBD1. CDR3 coding DNA: TGTGCCAGTATCGGTACAGGGGCCCCTGTTGAGGGCTACACCTTC. It is translated as CASIGTGAPVEGYTF.